These 5 T cell receptor beta chains were all obtained from the same sample, sequenced in a study of blood T cells in healthy people across ages. The second PCR ran about 6 to 12 cycles with a sample-barcoded 5' primer and J-beta primers. Each CDR3 protein is one row after TCRdb ran MiXCR on the 5' RACE reads. This repertoire shows around 1,500,000 distinct CDR3 sequences, around 39% found once; its top ten account for approximately 7.9%. Sequenced material: blood. The receptors come from a woman between 18 and 29 years old in good health.

This chain uses TRBV20-1 with TRBJ2-7; TRBD1 aligns across 9 bases. The CDR3 covers 15 residues. Germline CDR1 is DFQATT and CDR2 is SNEGSKA (reference sequence). Losses at the gene ends were 5 bases for V and 7 bases for J; bases not matched to a gene: 15. This CDR3 is CSAPERGQGYNEQYF. Here the CDR3 DNA reads TGCAGTGCTCCGGAGAGGGGACAGGGCTACAATGAGCAGTACTTC.

This clonotype was counted a single time. This chain uses TRBV20-1 with TRBJ2-7, with D unclear. CDR1 DFQATT and CDR2 SNEGSKA come from the germline V gene (reference sequence). CDR3 length: 12 residues. This CDR3 is CNHVTDTYEQYF. The DNA for the CDR3 is TGCAACCACGTGACGGATACCTACGAGCAGTACTTC.

This clonotype was counted between two and nine times. The rearrangement joins TRBV20-1 to TRBJ2-7; TRBD2 matches 8 bases. Trimming at V came to 3 bases and at J to 3 bases, leaving 10 bases not matched to a gene. The CDR3 is made up of 15 amino acids. The germline CDR1 and CDR2 sequences are DFQATT and SNEGSKA (reference sequence). The CDR3 DNA sequence: TGCAGTGCTAGGGGGCGTATGGCGGGAGGCTACGAGCAGTACTTC. Protein sequence: CSARGRMAGGYEQYF.

DNA of the CDR3: TGCAGTGCTAGAGGTTCAGGACAGGGCGCCAATGAGCAGTTCTTC. Residues: CSARGSGQGANEQFF. The gene calls are TRBV20-1 and TRBJ2-1, with TRBD1 matching over 8 bases. The V and J ends lost 1 base and 6 bases, in that order; junction bases with no gene match: 8. Germline CDR1 DFQATT, CDR2 SNEGSKA (reference sequence). CDR3 length: 15 amino acids.

J is TRBJ2-4 and V is TRBV14; 9 bases agree with TRBD1. The J call may be in error: the DNA end matches TRBJ2-7 better. The CDR3 contains 14 residues. Per the germline V gene, CDR1 is SGHDN and CDR2 is FVKESK. The CDR3 coding sequence is TGTGCCAGCACGCAGGGACAGGGCTTCTACGAGCAGTACTTC. It translates to CASTQGQGFYEQYF.